Following are 29 T cell receptor beta chains from one sample sequenced in a study of cytomegalovirus exposure and HLA in healthy donors. PCR involved 60 Vbeta and 13 Jbeta primers. Clones were read by immunoSEQ multiplex PCR, and TCRdb kept only the in-frame ones, dropping some. The sample contains roughly 70,000 clones, 65% to 70% of which appear only once. Sequencing was carried out using PBMCs. All receptors derive from a male donor in good health and CMV-seropositive.

This chain links TRBV7-2 with TRBJ2-7; 12 bases line up with TRBD1. V trimming: 1 base; J trimming: 5 bases; junction bases outside the gene matches: 3. In germline, CDR1 is SGHTA, CDR2 FQGNSA. This CDR3 is 15 amino acids long. CDR3 loop: CASSLGGTGGHEQYF. CDR3 bases: TGTGCCAGCAGCTTAGGGGGGACAGGGGGCCACGAGCAGTACTTC.

J is TRBJ1-6 and V is TRBV18; 10 nucleotides align to TRBD1. Germline V CDR1 and CDR2: KGHSH, LQKENI. There are 15 residues in the CDR3. With 4 bases clipped from V and 9 bases from J, the junction kept 6 bases outside the gene matches. This CDR3 is CASSLGQGLRSPLHF. The CDR3 region has the DNA TGTGCCAGCTCACTGGGACAGGGGTTACGTTCACCCCTCCACTTT.

This clone has more than one count but fewer than ten. This rearrangement joins TRBV15 to TRBJ1-5; tentative D call: TRBD1 (5 bases). Looked up from germline, CDR1 is LNHNV and CDR2 is YYDKDF (reference sequence). The CDR3 consists of 15 residues. The V end was cut by 1 base, the J end by 1 base, with 8 bases between. CDR3 loop: CATSRVGESNQPQHF. CDR3 coding DNA: TGTGCCACCAGCAGAGTAGGGGAAAGCAATCAGCCCCAGCATTTT. Supplemented by reference TRBV15 and TRBJ1-5, the full variable domain reads DAMVIQNPRYQVTQFGKPVTLSCSQTLNHNVMYWYQQKSSQAPKLLFHYYDKDFNNEADTPDNFQSRRPNTSFCFLDIRSPGLGDTAMYLCATSRVGESNQPQHFGDGTRLSIL.

J is TRBJ1-1 and V is TRBV7-9; D possibly corresponds to TRBD1 (6 bases). CDR1 is SEHNR, CDR2 FQNEAQ, per germline (reference sequence). Trimming left V 5 bases short and J 1 base short, with 17 bases between. CDR3 size: 16 residues. The CDR3 bases are TGTGCCAGCAGCCCCGCGATTGCAGGGGCGAACACTGAAGCTTTCTTT. The encoded protein is CASSPAIAGANTEAFF.

CDR3 amino acids: CASSEGGGLSYEQYF. Written as DNA, the CDR3 is TGTGCCAGCAGTGAAGGGGGGGGGCTTTCCTACGAGCAGTACTTC. The V gene is TRBV2, the J gene TRBJ2-7, with D possibly matching TRBD2 (7 bases). V was cut by 1 base and J by 1 base, with 11 bases left in between. The germline CDR1 and CDR2 sequences are SNHLY and FYNNEI. The CDR3 consists of 15 residues.

The gene calls are TRBV6-1 and TRBJ2-7, with TRBD1 matching over 7 bases. The germline CDR1 and CDR2 sequences are MNHNS and SASEGT. Trimming took 6 bases from V and 10 from J; bases not matched to a gene: 12. The CDR3 has 13 amino acids. CDR3 coding DNA: TGTGCCAGCAGGGCCCGAGGACAGGCCGGACAGTACTTC. Its protein is CASRARGQAGQYF.

This chain uses TRBV7-9 with TRBJ2-5, with D maybe TRBD1 (6 bases). The CDR3 extends over 16 amino acids. V lost 3 bases and J lost 4, with 18 bases in between. CDR1 and CDR2 (germline): SEHNR, FQNEAQ (reference sequence). This CDR3 reads CASSLPVQGIAETQYF. CDR3 coding DNA: TGTGCCAGCAGCTTGCCGGTACAGGGTATTGCAGAGACCCAGTACTTC. The whole variable domain, remainder taken from reference TRBV7-9 and TRBJ2-5, is DTGVSQNPRHKITKRGQNVTFRCDPISEHNRLYWYRQTLGQGPEFLTYFQNEAQLEKSRLLSDRFSAERPKGSFSTLEIQRTEQGDSAMYLCASSLPVQGIAETQYFGPGTRLLVL.

The chain uses TRBV7-2 and TRBJ2-5, with 8 positions matching TRBD2. In germline, CDR1 is SGHTA, CDR2 FQGNSA. The CDR3 runs to 16 residues. After removal of 4 bases from V and 5 bases from J, the junction contained 12 bases not matched to a gene. The CDR3 sequence is CASSWGAGVSWETQYF. CDR3 DNA sequence: TGTGCCAGCAGCTGGGGAGCGGGAGTCTCCTGGGAGACCCAGTACTTC.

The chain employs TRBV5-1 and TRBJ1-1; D is undetermined. CDR3 length: 13 amino acids. V was clipped by 2 bases and J by 1 base, with 6 bases between them. CDR1 and CDR2 from the germline V gene are SGHRS and YFSETQ. The CDR3 protein is CASSFQQNTEAFF. DNA of the CDR3: TGCGCCAGCAGCTTCCAACAGAACACTGAAGCTTTCTTT.

The chain carries TRBV15 and TRBJ1-3; TRBD1 might be the D (5 bases). The CDR3 is 13 residues long. The germline V and J ends were trimmed by 9 bases and 5 bases, with 14 bases remaining between them. In germline, CDR1 is LNHNV, CDR2 YYDKDF (reference sequence). The CDR3 spells CATSQGLRNTIYF. The CDR3 bases are TGTGCCACGAGCCAGGGTCTCCGAAACACCATATATTTT.

The rearrangement links TRBV6-5 to TRBJ2-7; possible D gene TRBD1, 6 bases. The CDR3 extends over 13 amino acids. V lost 5 bases and J 4 bases, leaving 12 bases between the germline ends. From germline, CDR1 is MNHEY and CDR2 SVGAGI. CDR3 sequence (DNA): TGTGCCAGCAGTGCATTCAGGGGATACGAGCAGTACTTC. This codes for CASSAFRGYEQYF.

The chain employs TRBV10-3 and TRBJ2-7, with D possibly being TRBD2 (6 bases). Per the germline V gene, CDR1 is ENHRY and CDR2 is SYGVKD. Trimming cost V 7 bases and J 0 bases, with 10 bases left between them. The CDR3 has 13 amino acids. The CDR3 region is CAINAGTSYEQYF. The CDR3 DNA is TGTGCCATCAATGCGGGGACCTCCTACGAGCAGTACTTC.

The V gene is TRBV4-1, the J gene TRBJ2-7; the D gene is possibly TRBD1 (5 bases). Trimming cost V 3 bases and J 3 bases, with 15 bases left between them. The CDR3 has 15 amino acids. Germline V CDR1 and CDR2: MGHRA, YSYEKL. The DNA of the CDR3 is TGCGCCAGCAGCCATCCCGACAGACTCTACTACGAGCAGTACTTC. It translates to CASSHPDRLYYEQYF.

This clone was seen a single time. This rearrangement joins TRBV7-3 to TRBJ1-2; a possible D gene is TRBD1 (5 bases). Trimming pared 5 bases from V and 4 bases from J, leaving 11 bases between. The CDR3 sequence is 13 residues long. CDR1 is SGHTA and CDR2 is FQGTGA in the germline V gene. In DNA form, the CDR3 reads TGTGCCAGCAGCCCCCGACAGAGCTATGGCTACACCTTC. Translating gives CASSPRQSYGYTF.

This chain links TRBV30 with TRBJ2-3, with 8 positions matching TRBD2. Germline CDR1 GTSNPN, CDR2 SVGIG (reference sequence). Unmatched junction bases numbered 6, after V lost 7 bases and J lost 3 bases. CDR3 length: 13 amino acids. The CDR3 loop reads CASTSGRTDTQYF. In DNA form, the CDR3 reads TGTGCCTCAACAAGCGGGAGAACAGATACGCAGTATTTT.

This chain joins TRBV6-1 and TRBJ2-5; D is uncertain. The end of the DNA is better explained by TRBJ2-7, so the J call may be wrong. This CDR3 has 13 residues. Germline V gene data show CDR1 as MNHNS and CDR2 as SASEGT. CDR3 nucleotide sequence: TGTGCCAGCACCCTGGGCCTCTCCTACGAGCAGTACTTC. Translating it yields CASTLGLSYEQYF.

J is TRBJ1-2 and V is TRBV6-5; D call uncertain. Trimming removed 0 bases at V and 8 bases at J, with 16 bases between. The germline CDR1 and CDR2 sequences are MNHEY and SVGAGI. The CDR3 consists of 15 residues. CDR3 DNA sequence: TGTGCCAGCAGTTACTCAGAGGGCCATTCTAGGGGCTACACCTTC. It is translated as CASSYSEGHSRGYTF.

V gene TRBV5-1 combines with J gene TRBJ2-3, with a weak D call TRBD1 (5 bases). The ends were cut back, 0 bases at V and 0 bases at J, with 5 bases in the middle. In germline, CDR1 is SGHRS, CDR2 YFSETQ. This CDR3 spans 14 amino acids. The CDR3 sequence: CASSLGQSTDTQYF. DNA for the CDR3: TGCGCCAGCAGCTTGGGACAGAGCACAGATACGCAGTATTTT.

The chain recombines TRBV5-5 with TRBJ2-1; 7 bases line up with TRBD2. Germline CDR1 is SGHKS and CDR2 is YYEKEE (reference sequence). The CDR3 contains 17 residues. J lost 0 bases, V lost 2 bases, and 8 bases had no gene match. This CDR3 reads CASSLGWRESSYNEQFF. DNA for the CDR3: TGTGCCAGCAGCTTAGGGTGGCGGGAGAGCTCCTACAATGAGCAGTTCTTC.

V usage is TRBV27 and J usage is TRBJ1-3; D is unclear. The CDR3 totals 15 residues. The V gene lost 5 bases and the J gene lost 8 bases, with 19 bases spanning the gap. The germline V gene has CDR1 MNHEY and CDR2 SMNVEV (reference sequence). The DNA for the CDR3 is TGTGCCAGCAGTCGATTCATGACCGGGGTTGACACCATATATTTT. Translation gives CASSRFMTGVDTIYF.

CDR3 protein: CASSAGQGGEQYF. The CDR3, as DNA: TGTGCCAGTAGTGCCGGACAGGGTGGCGAGCAGTACTTC. The chain couples TRBV19 to TRBJ2-7, with 8 nucleotides matching TRBD1. From germline, CDR1 is LNHDA and CDR2 SQIVND (reference sequence). The CDR3 covers 13 residues. Unmatched junction bases numbered 6, after V lost 5 bases and J lost 6 bases.

As regards this clone: Other DNA sequences in the same sample also yield this CDR3. The chain has TRBV7-9 and TRBJ2-1; no clear D. Germline values: CDR1 SEHNR, CDR2 FQNEAQ (reference sequence). V lost 3 bases and J 3 bases, leaving 3 bases between the germline ends. The CDR3 consists of 12 residues. The DNA of the CDR3 is TGTGCCAGCAGCTTGAGCTACAATGAGCAGTTCTTC. This encodes CASSLSYNEQFF.

V gene TRBV27 combines with J gene TRBJ1-1; weak D call: TRBD1 (6 bases). CDR1 MNHEY and CDR2 SMNVEV come from the germline V gene (reference sequence). CDR3 size: 16 residues. V was shortened by 4 bases and J by 0 bases, with 15 bases between the two germline ends. The CDR3 sequence: CASSSTGYGMNTEAFF. The CDR3, as DNA: TGTGCCAGCAGTTCTACAGGGTACGGTATGAACACTGAAGCTTTCTTT.

The rearrangement joins TRBV27 to TRBJ2-5; 8 positions match TRBD2. Trimming cost V 5 bases and J 4 bases; bases outside gene matches: 6. This CDR3 comprises 14 residues. CDR1 and CDR2 from the germline V gene are MNHEY and SMNVEV (reference sequence). For the CDR3, the DNA is TGTGCCAGCAGTCTAAACGGACTAGCAGAGACCCAGTACTTC. Residues: CASSLNGLAETQYF.

This sequence joins TRBV6-1 and TRBJ1-2; weak D call: TRBD1 (6 bases). This CDR3 spans 15 amino acids. Germline assignment: CDR1 MNHNS and CDR2 SASEGT. V was shortened by 2 bases and J by 0 bases, with 10 bases between the two germline ends. This CDR3 reads CASSEPRTANYGYTF. Written as DNA, the CDR3 is TGTGCCAGCAGTGAACCCCGGACAGCTAACTATGGCTACACCTTC.

The chain recombines TRBV2 with TRBJ1-4; D is perhaps TRBD1 (6 bases). CDR1 is SNHLY, CDR2 FYNNEI, per germline. This CDR3 spans 14 amino acids. V shed 8 bases and J shed 4 bases, with 14 bases lying between them. CDR3 in amino acids: CASSLGRGNEKLFF. In nucleotides, the CDR3 is TGTGCCAGCTCCCTTGGCAGGGGTAATGAAAAACTGTTTTTT. Filled out from reference TRBV2 and TRBJ1-4, the complete variable domain reads EPEVTQTPSHQVTQMGQEVILRCVPISNHLYFYWYRQILGQKVEFLVSFYNNEISEKSEIFDDQFSVERPDGSNFTLKIRSTKLEDSAMYFCASSLGRGNEKLFFGSGTQLSVL.

This rearrangement joins TRBV4-1 to TRBJ1-4, with no clear D. This CDR3 is 15 amino acids long. Between the trimmed V and J ends, which lost 0 bases and 8 bases, there was a span of 13 bases. CDR1 and CDR2 (germline): MGHRA, YSYEKL. The chain's CDR3 is CASSQDYSYNEKLFF. CDR3 coding DNA: TGCGCCAGCAGCCAAGATTACTCCTATAACGAAAAACTGTTTTTT.

The genes are TRBV30 and TRBJ1-6; weak D call: TRBD1 (5 bases). The CDR3 loop spans 12 amino acids. V gave up 3 bases and J gave up 14 bases, with 14 bases separating them. Germline V gene lookup returns CDR1 GTSNPN and CDR2 SVGIG (reference sequence). DNA of the CDR3: TGTGCCTGGAGCCCCGGGGGGGTAACCCTCCACTTT. It is translated as CAWSPGGVTLHF.

The rearrangement links TRBV30 to TRBJ2-5; the match to TRBD1 covers 7 bases. Germline CDR1 reads GTSNPN; CDR2 reads SVGIG (reference sequence). V dropped 5 bases and J dropped 3; count of bases not matched to a gene: 6. This CDR3 is built from 13 residues. As DNA, the CDR3 is TGTGCCTGGGGAGAGGGGACAGAAGAGACCCAGTACTTC. Protein sequence: CAWGEGTEETQYF.